The 28 T cell receptor beta chains below come from one sample, sequenced in a study of T cells in Graves' hyperthyroidism and ophthalmopathy. RNA transcripts yielded amplified TCR beta CDR3 regions. TCR CDR3 underwent first-round RT-PCR with the HTBI primer set. TCRdb reprocessed the multiplex PCR reads with MiXCR, giving one entry per CDR3 protein. The sample yields under 750,000 distinct CDR3 sequences, about 17% seen once. The specimen sequenced was blood. The receptors were sampled from a woman between 45 and 65 years old with Graves' hyperthyroidism that later progressed to Graves' ophthalmopathy.

A few counts support this clonotype. The gene calls are TRBV12-3 or TRBV12-4 and TRBJ2-3; the match to TRBD2 covers 8 bases. The CDR3 spans 15 residues. J was trimmed by 4 bases and V by 4 bases; bases with no gene match: 7. The CDR3 region has the DNA TGTGCCAGCAGTTCCGGGGGGGCAGGGTCAGATACGCAGTATTTT. This codes for CASSSGGAGSDTQYF.

The sample holds many counts of this clonotype. The chain's CDR3 is CASSLWAAGSTDTQYF. As DNA, the CDR3 is TGTGCCAGCAGTTTGTGGGCGGCGGGGAGCACAGATACGCAGTATTTT. The V gene is TRBV12-3 or TRBV12-4, the J gene TRBJ2-3; D may be TRBD2 (6 bases). V lost 3 bases and J lost 0, with 13 bases in between. The CDR3 has 16 residues.

The chain uses TRBV27 and TRBJ2-1; TRBD2 agrees at 9 bases. The CDR3 totals 19 residues. CDR1 is MNHEY and CDR2 is SMNVEV in the germline V gene (reference sequence). V trimming: 2 bases; J trimming: 0 bases; junction bases outside the gene matches: 11. CDR3 coding DNA: TGTGCCAGCAGTTTAATCGGGCTAGCGGGGTGTACCTCCTACAATGAGCAGTTCTTC. Residues: CASSLIGLAGCTSYNEQFF.

This clonotype was seen more than once but under ten times. This chain joins TRBV4-1 and TRBJ1-4; D is undetermined. From germline, CDR1 is MGHRA and CDR2 YSYEKL. CDR3 length: 15 residues. The ends were cut back, 2 bases at V and 4 bases at J, with 11 bases in the middle. For the CDR3, the DNA is TGCGCCAGCAGCCAATGGGGAAGAAGTAATGAAAAACTGTTTTTT. Amino acids: CASSQWGRSNEKLFF.

The chain combines TRBV5-1 with TRBJ2-7; a possible D gene is TRBD1 (6 bases). Trimming left V 4 bases short and J 1 base short, with 12 bases between. The CDR3 spans 14 residues. Germline CDR1 reads SGHRS; CDR2 reads YFSETQ. The CDR3 DNA sequence: TGCGCCAGCAGCCAGATGGACAGTTCCTACGAGCAGTACTTC. It translates to CASSQMDSSYEQYF.

The V and J genes are TRBV19 and TRBJ1-5; possibly TRBD1 for D (5 bases). Trimming stripped 5 bases from V and 6 bases from J, with 20 bases between. Germline loops: CDR1 LNHDA, CDR2 SQIVND (reference sequence). The CDR3 spans 16 residues. The CDR3 DNA follows: TGTGCCAGTAGTCCCTACCGGAGCGGGGGTAGTCAGCCCCAGCATTTT. Protein: CASSPYRSGGSQPQHF. The full variable domain, with the rest looked up from reference TRBV19 and TRBJ1-5, is DGGITQSPKYLFRKEGQNVTLSCEQNLNHDAMYWYRQDPGQGLRLIYYSQIVNDFQKGDIAEGYSVSREKKESFPLTVTSAQKNPTAFYLCASSPYRSGGSQPQHFGDGTRLSIL.

The V gene is TRBV7-9, the J gene TRBJ2-5; D call uncertain. V was pared by 5 bases and J by 1 base, with 11 bases between. The length of the CDR3 is 14 residues. Germline V CDR1 and CDR2: SEHNR, FQNEAQ (reference sequence). The CDR3 sequence: CASSLTTCQETQYF. The DNA for the CDR3 is TGTGCCAGCAGCCTCACGACATGCCAAGAGACCCAGTACTTC.

This clonotype was picked up a small number of times. This chain joins TRBV10-3 and TRBJ2-1, with 11 positions matching TRBD2. The CDR3 spans 18 residues. Germline values: CDR1 ENHRY, CDR2 SYGVKD. After removal of 7 bases from V and 1 base from J, the junction contained 12 bases not matched to a gene. In nucleotides, the CDR3 is TGTGCCATCACATCGGGGACTAGCGGAAGAGAATCCTACAATGAGCAGTTCTTC. Amino acids: CAITSGTSGRESYNEQFF.

This clonotype was detected many times. The chain joins TRBV11-3 to TRBJ1-4; D is unresolved. The V and J ends lost 3 bases and 9 bases respectively, with 14 bases between them. CDR1 and CDR2 from the germline V gene are SGHNT and YENEEA. CDR3 length: 14 residues. The CDR3 region has the DNA TGTGCCAGCAGCTTCCCGAAGTCTCGGCAAAAACTGTTTTTT. Protein sequence: CASSFPKSRQKLFF.

In this sample, this clonotype turned up a few times. The CDR3 coding sequence is TGTGCCAGCAGCGTAGTTCCATCGGGGGAGCAGTACTTC. It yields the protein CASSVVPSGEQYF. V and J are TRBV9 and TRBJ2-7; perhaps TRBD2 as D (5 bases). The CDR3 is 13 amino acids. V shed 0 bases and J shed 7 bases, with 11 bases lying between them. Germline V gene data show CDR1 as SGDLS and CDR2 as YYNGEE.

In its sample, this clonotype was seen a few times. CDR3 sequence reads: CSARSGRDSPLHF. Written as DNA, the CDR3 is TGCAGTGCTAGATCCGGGAGAGATTCACCCCTCCACTTT. The V call is TRBV20-1, the J call TRBJ1-6, with D uncertain. The V end was cut by 2 bases, the J end by 8 bases, with 10 bases between. The CDR3 runs 13 residues. The germline V gene has CDR1 DFQATT and CDR2 SNEGSKA (reference sequence).

V and J are TRBV4-1 and TRBJ1-4; TRBD1 might be the D (5 bases). Germline V gene sequence: CDR1 MGHRA, CDR2 YSYEKL. The CDR3 covers 15 residues. Trimming left V 1 base short and J 8 bases short, with 14 bases between. The chain's CDR3 is CASSQGGGLGEKLFF. The CDR3 DNA is TGCGCCAGCAGCCAAGGTGGGGGTCTTGGCGAAAAACTGTTTTTT.

This clonotype was counted between two and nine times. This chain uses TRBV12-3 or TRBV12-4 with TRBJ1-5, with D unresolved. V was clipped by 7 bases and J by 3 bases, with 13 bases between them. The CDR3 has 14 residues. Written as DNA, the CDR3 is TGTGCCAGCAAGACCCCAGGTTTCAATCAGCCCCAGCATTTT. Translation gives CASKTPGFNQPQHF.

This clonotype was seen ten or more times. The V gene is TRBV15, the J gene TRBJ2-3, with 7 bases that match TRBD1. J was trimmed by 2 bases and V by 6 bases; bases with no gene match: 8. The CDR3 extends over 15 amino acids. Germline-derived CDR1 and CDR2 are LNHNV and YYDKDF (reference sequence). The CDR3 protein is CATRGNRGNTDTQYF. CDR3 DNA sequence: TGTGCCACCAGAGGAAACAGGGGTAACACAGATACGCAGTATTTT. The variable domain in full, with the rest retrieved from reference TRBV15 and TRBJ2-3, is DAMVIQNPRYQVTQFGKPVTLSCSQTLNHNVMYWYQQKSSQAPKLLFHYYDKDFNNEADTPDNFQSRRPNTSFCFLDIRSPGLGDTAMYLCATRGNRGNTDTQYFGPGTRLTVL.

The rearrangement links TRBV29-1 to TRBJ1-2; TRBD1 is a possible D gene (6 bases). Trimming cost V 1 base and J 7 bases, with 25 bases left between them. CDR3 size: 17 residues. The germline V gene has CDR1 SQVTM and CDR2 ANQGSEA. DNA of the CDR3: TGCAGCGTTGAAGGGAAGATTCGGACAGAAAGGCCGTCTGGCTACACCTTC. This codes for CSVEGKIRTERPSGYTF. The whole variable domain, filled in from reference TRBV29-1 and TRBJ1-2, reads SAVISQKPSRDICQRGTSLTIQCQVDSQVTMMFWYRQQPGQSLTLIATANQGSEATYESGFVIDKFPISRPNLTFSTLTVSNMSPEDSSIYLCSVEGKIRTERPSGYTFGSGTRLTVV.

This clonotype was seen many times. The genes are TRBV7-6 and TRBJ1-1; TRBD1 matches 7 bases. Germline-derived CDR1 and CDR2 are SGHVS and FNYEAQ. This CDR3 is built from 14 residues. Losses at the gene ends were 2 bases for V and 3 bases for J; bases not matched to a gene: 3. The CDR3 DNA is TGTGCCAGCAGCTTAAGGGGGCCGGACACTGAAGCTTTCTTT. Translated, it gives CASSLRGPDTEAFF.

The chain couples TRBV20-1 to TRBJ2-1; D is uncertain. The V end lost 2 bases, the J end lost 1 base, and 9 bases lay between the germline ends. The CDR3 is 14 amino acids. Germline V CDR1 and CDR2: DFQATT, SNEGSKA (reference sequence). CDR3 bases: TGCAGTGCTAGAATTGCGGTATCCTACAATGAGCAGTTCTTC. Translation gives CSARIAVSYNEQFF.

In its sample, this clonotype was seen many times. J is TRBJ2-1 and V is TRBV7-3; the match to TRBD1 covers 8 bases. The CDR3 has 17 amino acids. Losses at the gene ends were 5 bases for V and 8 bases for J; bases not matched to a gene: 17. In germline, CDR1 is SGHTA, CDR2 FQGTGA. The CDR3 coding sequence is TGTGCCAGCAGCGAAACCGGGGAAAGGCAGGGGGCTGATGAGCAGTTCTTC. This sequence encodes CASSETGERQGADEQFF.

This clonotype was recorded at least ten times. The genes are TRBV6-1 and TRBJ1-2; the D is unclear. This CDR3 region has 14 residues. Deletions cut 6 bases from V and 3 bases from J, with 14 bases between. Germline assignment: CDR1 MNHNS and CDR2 SASEGT. The CDR3 loop is CASRQTPKDYGYTF. The DNA for the CDR3 is TGTGCCAGCAGACAGACACCTAAGGACTATGGCTACACCTTC.

The table lists this clonotype with many counts. The rearrangement uses TRBV6-5 and TRBJ2-7, with unresolved D. V lost 0 bases and J 2 bases, leaving 11 bases between the germline ends. The CDR3 is 15 residues long. Germline-derived CDR1 and CDR2 are MNHEY and SVGAGI. The CDR3 bases are TGTGCCAGCAGTTACTCCCAGGTCTTCCCCTACGAGCAGTACTTC. Protein: CASSYSQVFPYEQYF.

This clonotype was seen more than once but under ten times. The rearrangement joins TRBV7-2 to TRBJ2-5; 11 bases are shared with TRBD2. This CDR3 has 16 amino acids. Per the germline V gene, CDR1 is SGHTA and CDR2 is FQGNSA. V lost 7 bases and J lost 1; bases outside the gene matches: 8. The CDR3 region has the DNA TGTGCCAGCAAATCGACTAGCGGGGCCATCCAAGAGACCCAGTACTTC. This encodes CASKSTSGAIQETQYF.

This clonotype has ten or more counts. The chain couples TRBV12-3 or TRBV12-4 to TRBJ1-5; D is unresolved. This CDR3 spans 13 amino acids. V lost 6 bases to trimming and J lost 4 bases, with 10 bases between them. The CDR3 sequence: CASRGQNNQPQHF. CDR3 nucleotides: TGTGCCAGCAGGGGCCAAAATAATCAGCCCCAGCATTTT.

The gene calls are TRBV5-6 and TRBJ1-4; a possible D gene is TRBD1 (5 bases). Per germline, CDR1 SGHDT and CDR2 YYEEEE. The V and J ends lost 2 bases and 12 bases respectively, with 20 bases between them. There are 15 residues in the CDR3. The CDR3 protein is CASSFGRDDGMELFF. As DNA, the CDR3 is TGTGCCAGCAGCTTTGGACGGGACGATGGAATGGAACTGTTTTTT.

This chain connects TRBV12-3 or TRBV12-4 to TRBJ1-1; D is perhaps TRBD1 (5 bases). The CDR3 is made up of 14 amino acids. The V and J ends lost 5 bases and 10 bases respectively, with 20 bases between them. In DNA, the CDR3 is TGTGCCAGCAGTCCAGGAATAGGGGAGGTAGTAGCTTTCTTT. This sequence encodes CASSPGIGEVVAFF.

This clonotype was picked up a small number of times. This rearrangement joins TRBV7-8 to TRBJ2-7, with D unclear. Trimming cost V 3 bases and J 2 bases, with 11 bases left between them. Germline V gene sequence: CDR1 SGHVS, CDR2 FQNEAQ. CDR3 length equals 14 residues. The CDR3 loop is CASSFYVGPYEQYF. The CDR3 nucleotides are TGTGCCAGCAGCTTTTACGTCGGGCCCTACGAGCAGTACTTC.

This clonotype was seen at least ten times. The chain employs TRBV12-3 or TRBV12-4 and TRBJ2-1; TRBD2 might be the D (5 bases). The V end lost 3 bases, the J end lost 9 bases, and 12 bases lay between the germline ends. This CDR3 spans 13 amino acids. The CDR3 here is CASSFRSEAEQFF. In DNA form, the CDR3 reads TGTGCCAGCAGTTTTCGTAGCGAGGCTGAGCAGTTCTTC.

The V gene is TRBV19, the J gene TRBJ1-2; 7 bases align to TRBD1. The length of the CDR3 is 15 residues. The J segment lost 4 bases and the V segment lost 4 bases, leaving 9 bases of the junction unmatched. Looked up from germline, CDR1 is LNHDA and CDR2 is SQIVND (reference sequence). This CDR3 reads CASSKGQAGSYGYTF. CDR3 sequence (DNA): TGTGCCAGTAGTAAAGGACAGGCCGGAAGCTATGGCTACACCTTC.

In its sample, this clonotype was seen a few times. V gene TRBV5-5 combines with J gene TRBJ1-4; 8 bases agree with TRBD1. CDR1 SGHKS and CDR2 YYEKEE come from the germline V gene (reference sequence). The CDR3 loop spans 17 amino acids. V gave up 0 bases and J gave up 7 bases; unmatched junction bases: 11. CDR3 DNA: TGTGCCAGCAGCTTGGATAGGACAGGGTTCGTCGGTGAAAAACTGTTTTTT. This translates into CASSLDRTGFVGEKLFF.